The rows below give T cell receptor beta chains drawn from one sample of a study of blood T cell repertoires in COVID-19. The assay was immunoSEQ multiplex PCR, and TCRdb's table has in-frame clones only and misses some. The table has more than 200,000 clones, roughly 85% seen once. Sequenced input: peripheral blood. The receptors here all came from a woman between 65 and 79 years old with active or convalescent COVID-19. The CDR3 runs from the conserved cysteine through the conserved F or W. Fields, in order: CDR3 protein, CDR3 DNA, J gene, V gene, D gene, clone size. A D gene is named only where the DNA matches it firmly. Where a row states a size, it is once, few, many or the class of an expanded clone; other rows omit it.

CDR3: CAASGGPYNEQFF; DNA: TGTGCCGCCTCCGGGGGGCCCTACAATGAGCAGTTCTTC; J: TRBJ2-1; V: TRBV19; D: NA; size: NA
CDR3: CASSLEQGGTEAFF; DNA: TGTGCCAGCAGCTTAGAACAGGGTGGGACTGAAGCTTTCTTT; J: TRBJ1-1; V: TRBV7-9; D: NA; size: NA
CDR3: CASSLVVTSGGELFF; DNA: TGTGCCAGCAGCTTAGTAGTGACTAGCGGCGGGGAGCTGTTTTTT; J: TRBJ2-2; V: TRBV7-9; D: TRBD2; size: few
CDR3: CASSFFGTYLMNTEAFF; DNA: TGTGCCAGCAGCTTTTTTGGGACATACTTAATGAACACTGAAGCTTTCTTT; J: TRBJ1-1; V: TRBV5-4; D: NA; size: NA
CDR3: CASSLGQLLYGYTF; DNA: TGTGCCAGCAGCTTAGGACAGCTGCTCTATGGCTACACCTTC; J: TRBJ1-2; V: TRBV7-2; D: NA; size: NA
CDR3: CAWRGTFNTIYF; DNA: TGTGCCTGGAGGGGGACTTTTAACACCATATATTTT; J: TRBJ1-3; V: TRBV30; D: NA; size: NA
CDR3: CASSLDVMNTEAFF; DNA: TGTGCCAGCAGCTTAGATGTCATGAACACTGAAGCTTTCTTT; J: TRBJ1-1; V: TRBV11-1; D: NA; size: NA
CDR3: CASSDVAGFYNEQFF; DNA: TGCGCCAGCAGTGATGTGGCAGGGTTCTACAATGAGCAGTTCTTC; J: TRBJ2-1; V: TRBV10-1; D: NA; size: NA
CDR3: CASSRQQGPYEQYF; DNA: TGTGCCAGCAGTCGCCAACAGGGGCCCTACGAGCAGTACTTC; J: TRBJ2-7; V: TRBV27; D: TRBD1; size: NA
CDR3: CASSPGAHRETQYF; DNA: TGTGCCAGCTCACCAGGGGCGCATAGGGAGACCCAGTACTTC; J: TRBJ2-5; V: TRBV18; D: NA; size: NA
CDR3: CATSDSRLAGASDTQYF; DNA: TGTGCCACCAGTGATTCTCGACTAGCGGGAGCCTCAGATACGCAGTATTTT; J: TRBJ2-3; V: TRBV24-1; D: TRBD2; size: NA
CDR3: CATSTGTGQYTDTQYF; DNA: TGTGCCACCAGCACAGGGACAGGCCAATACACAGATACGCAGTATTTT; J: TRBJ2-3; V: TRBV15; D: TRBD1; size: NA
CDR3: CASSPGTSGSGEQYF; DNA: TGTGCCAGCAGCCCCGGGACTAGCGGGAGTGGTGAGCAGTACTTC; J: TRBJ2-7; V: TRBV7-6; D: TRBD2; size: NA
CDR3: CASSIMEASRGELFF; DNA: TGTGCCAGTAGTATAATGGAAGCCAGCAGGGGGGAGCTGTTTTTT; J: TRBJ2-2; V: TRBV19; D: NA; size: few
CDR3: CSGAGAGAGNEQFF; DNA: TGCAGCGGCGCCGGAGCAGGGGCCGGCAATGAGCAGTTCTTC; J: TRBJ2-1; V: TRBV29-1; D: NA; size: NA
CDR3: CSASLPGTDTQYF; DNA: TGCAGTGCTAGTTTACCAGGGACAGATACGCAGTATTTT; J: TRBJ2-3; V: TRBV20-1; D: NA; size: NA
CDR3: CAWSADSNQPQHF; DNA: TGTGCCTGGAGTGCGGACTCCAATCAGCCCCAGCATTTT; J: TRBJ1-5; V: TRBV30; D: NA; size: NA
CDR3: CASSLGQGGTGELFF; DNA: TGTGCCAGCAGCTTAGGACAGGGGGGCACCGGGGAGCTGTTTTTT; J: TRBJ2-2; V: TRBV7-6; D: TRBD1; size: few
CDR3: CASSFSTGHNTGELFF; DNA: TGTGCCAGCAGCTTTAGTACCGGACATAACACCGGGGAGCTGTTTTTT; J: TRBJ2-2; V: TRBV5-5; D: NA; size: NA
CDR3: CASSYSGRSSGANVLTF; DNA: TGTGCCAGCAGTTACTCTGGCAGATCCTCCGGGGCCAACGTCCTGACTTTC; J: TRBJ2-6; V: TRBV6-2/TRBV6-3; D: NA; size: NA
CDR3: CASRVATNEKLFF; DNA: TGTGCCAGCAGAGTAGCAACTAATGAAAAACTGTTTTTT; J: TRBJ1-4; V: TRBV25-1; D: NA; size: NA
CDR3: CASRLQRLAGGPTEQYF; DNA: TGTGCCAGTCGACTCCAAAGACTAGCGGGAGGGCCAACCGAGCAGTACTTC; J: TRBJ2-7; V: TRBV2; D: TRBD2; size: few
CDR3: CASSLNSGSGANVLTF; DNA: TGTGCCAGCAGCCTAAACTCAGGATCTGGGGCCAACGTCCTGACTTTC; J: TRBJ2-6; V: TRBV7-3; D: NA; size: NA
CDR3: CASSLGGENEQFF; DNA: TGCGCCAGCAGCTTAGGCGGGGAAAATGAGCAGTTCTTC; J: TRBJ2-1; V: TRBV5-1; D: NA; size: NA
CDR3: CASSILGWSEKLFF; DNA: TGTGCCAGTAGTATCCTAGGATGGAGTGAAAAACTGTTTTTT; J: TRBJ1-4; V: TRBV19; D: NA; size: NA
CDR3: CASKGTASTDTQYF; DNA: TGTGCCAGCAAGGGGACAGCGAGCACAGATACGCAGTATTTT; J: TRBJ2-3; V: TRBV9; D: TRBD1; size: few
CDR3: CASSQTGQTQGYTF; DNA: TGTGCCAGCAGCCAAACCGGACAGACGCAGGGCTACACCTTC; J: TRBJ1-2; V: TRBV7-9; D: NA; size: NA
CDR3: CASSASSGGSYEQYF; DNA: TGTGCCAGCAGCGCCTCTAGCGGGGGCTCCTACGAGCAGTACTTC; J: TRBJ2-7; V: TRBV9; D: TRBD2; size: NA
CDR3: CATTEGQGNNEQFF; DNA: TGTGCCACTACTGAGGGACAGGGGAACAATGAGCAGTTCTTC; J: TRBJ2-1; V: TRBV25-1; D: TRBD1; size: NA
CDR3: CASSMGGGRDQPQHF; DNA: TGTGCCAGCAGCATGGGAGGAGGGCGCGATCAGCCCCAGCATTTT; J: TRBJ1-5; V: TRBV5-4; D: NA; size: few
CDR3: CASSAEGEFNQPQHF; DNA: TGTGCCAGCAGCGCCGAGGGGGAGTTCAATCAGCCCCAGCATTTT; J: TRBJ1-5; V: TRBV9; D: NA; size: NA
CDR3: CASSPPSGSISGGELFF; DNA: TGTGCCAGCTCACCTCCTAGCGGGAGCATTTCAGGCGGGGAGCTGTTTTTT; J: TRBJ2-2; V: TRBV18; D: TRBD2; size: NA
CDR3: CSVDTGATGELFF; DNA: TGCAGCGTTGACACAGGCGCCACCGGGGAGCTGTTTTTT; J: TRBJ2-2; V: TRBV29-1; D: NA; size: once